This T cell receptor (beta chain) was sequenced for a study of T cell responses to AZD1222 COVID-19 vaccine. Points from the study as a whole: Across the whole spike, CD4 TCRs peaked at regions 160-218 and 743-854. Spike-specific TCR breadth and depth grew following two AZD1222 doses. Sampling captured repertoires only after the peak T cell response.

The assay was immunoSEQ multiplex PCR, and TCRdb's table has in-frame clones only and misses some. The table lists around 83,000 clones, roughly 82% of them singletons. The CDR3 has 17 residues. Germline assignment: CDR1 SQVTM and CDR2 ANQGSEA. J gave up 0 bases and V 0 bases, and 8 bases lay outside the gene matches. Regarding this clone: Antigen: not known.

This receptor was taken from an adult in good health. The sample here was peripheral blood, taken on day 0 of AZD1222 vaccination. The chain joins TRBV29-1 to TRBJ1-5; 7 nucleotides match TRBD1. The CDR3 DNA sequence: TGCAGCGTTGAAGACCTCCGCGGGACAGATAGCAATCAGCCCCAGCATTTT. It translates to CSVEDLRGTDSNQPQHF.